One and the same sample provided the 18 T cell receptor beta chains below, sequenced in a study of blood T cells in healthy people across ages. A J-beta primer mix and a sample-barcoded 5' primer were used in a second PCR of about 7 to 12 cycles. MiXCR, run by TCRdb on the 5' RACE reads, gives a single entry per CDR3 protein. Here the sample spans about 1.4 million distinct CDR3 sequences, 55% to 75% being singletons. Sequencing was performed on blood. Every receptor here comes from a man between 18 and 29 years old in good health.

This clonotype has more than one count but fewer than ten. The V gene is TRBV6-2 or TRBV6-3, the J gene TRBJ2-6, with D possibly being TRBD1 (6 bases). Germline V gene sequence: CDR1 MNHEY, CDR2 SVGEGT. The CDR3 runs 19 residues. Deletions cut 2 bases from V and 4 bases from J, with 21 bases between. The DNA for the CDR3 is TGTGCCAGCAGTTACGGCCGTGGACAGTACCCAGGAGGGGCCAACGTCCTGACTTTC. It encodes CASSYGRGQYPGGANVLTF.

The chain employs TRBV10-3 and TRBJ2-1; possible D gene TRBD2, 6 bases. The CDR3 loop spans 15 amino acids. V lost 6 bases and J 0 bases, leaving 12 bases between the germline ends. CDR1 and CDR2 (germline): ENHRY, SYGVKD. The CDR3 is CAIRGTGYSYNEQFF. The CDR3 region has the DNA TGTGCCATCAGGGGGACTGGATACTCCTACAATGAGCAGTTCTTC.

The chain uses TRBV4-3 and TRBJ1-1; D remains ambiguous. Trimming shortened V by 0 bases and J by 1 base, and 12 bases separated the two germline ends. The CDR3 sequence is 16 residues long. From germline, CDR1 is LGHNA and CDR2 YSLEER. CDR3 nucleotides: TGCGCCAGCAGCCAAGATCAGACACTAAAGAACACTGAAGCTTTCTTT. This encodes CASSQDQTLKNTEAFF.

The chain links TRBV12-3 or TRBV12-4 to TRBJ2-5; TRBD2 aligns across 13 bases. The CDR3 runs to 18 residues. V lost 6 bases, J lost 2 bases, and 12 bases stayed unmatched. CDR3 nucleotide sequence: TGTGCCAGCAGATCCGGACTAGCGGGAGAGGGCCCTCAAGAGACCCAGTACTTC. This translates into CASRSGLAGEGPQETQYF.

CDR3 nucleotide sequence: TGTGCCAGCAGCCCAACGCAGGGTTTGGAAGAGACCCAGTACTTC. Translation gives CASSPTQGLEETQYF. The V gene is TRBV11-2, the J gene TRBJ2-7, with a possible D match to TRBD1 (5 bases). The closer fit of TRBJ2-5 to the DNA end suggests the J call may be wrong. CDR1 and CDR2 (germline): SGHAT, FQNNGV. The CDR3 runs 15 residues.

The rearrangement links TRBV11-2 to TRBJ2-4, with D perhaps TRBD1 or TRBD2 (5 bases each). The DNA end is a closer match to TRBJ2-7, so the J assignment may be wrong. The germline gives CDR1 SGHAT, CDR2 FQNNGV. The CDR3 spans 16 residues. The CDR3 loop reads CASSLTPGRGGGEQYF. Here the CDR3 DNA reads TGTGCCAGCAGTCTTACGCCGGGACGAGGAGGCGGCGAGCAGTACTTC.

This sequence joins TRBV6-5 and TRBJ1-2; 10 bases match TRBD1. The V gene's germline CDR1 is MNHEY and CDR2 SVGAGI. The V gene end was trimmed by 5 bases and the J gene end by 5 bases; junction bases not matched to a gene: 2. The CDR3 is 13 residues long. CDR3 in amino acids: CASSDRGRYGYTF. CDR3 nucleotides: TGTGCCAGCAGTGACAGGGGGCGGTATGGCTACACCTTC.

The V and J genes are TRBV2 and TRBJ2-1; D possibly corresponds to TRBD1 (6 bases). Trimming removed 1 base at V and 7 bases at J, with 14 bases between. The CDR3 length is 15 residues. The V gene's germline CDR1 is SNHLY and CDR2 FYNNEI. CDR3 sequence: CASSEGQGLPNEQFF. CDR3 sequence (DNA): TGTGCCAGCAGTGAAGGGCAGGGGTTGCCGAATGAGCAGTTCTTC.

The chain employs TRBV6-2 or TRBV6-3 and TRBJ2-5, with D perhaps TRBD2 (6 bases). V lost 2 bases and J 5 bases, leaving 9 bases between the germline ends. The germline V gene encodes CDR1 MNHEY and CDR2 SVGEGT. There are 13 residues in the CDR3. The CDR3 nucleotides read TGTGCCAGCAGTTACCTGGGGAGGGAGACCCAGTACTTC. This gives the protein CASSYLGRETQYF.

This clonotype has only a few counts. The chain joins TRBV6-1 to TRBJ2-3; D unresolved. V shed 4 bases and J shed 4 bases, with 9 bases lying between them. This CDR3 has 13 amino acids. Germline V lookup: CDR1 MNHNS, CDR2 SASEGT. The CDR3 reads CASSVGPADTQYF. DNA of the CDR3: TGTGCCAGCAGTGTAGGGCCGGCAGATACGCAGTATTTT.

In DNA, the CDR3 is TGCAGTGCTAGGGACAGGGGTGAGCCCCAGCATTTT. The encoded protein is CSARDRGEPQHF. The chain joins TRBV20-1 to TRBJ1-5, with 9 positions matching TRBD1. This CDR3 is built from 12 residues. Trimming at V came to 3 bases and at J to 8 bases, leaving 2 bases not matched to a gene. CDR1 is DFQATT, CDR2 SNEGSKA, per germline (reference sequence).

The CDR3 reads CASSGGQGREQYF. Written as DNA, the CDR3 is TGTGCCAGCAGCGGGGGACAGGGTAGAGAGCAGTACTTC. The rearrangement uses TRBV9 and TRBJ2-7, with 9 bases identical to TRBD1. The V gene end was trimmed by 3 bases and the J gene end by 7 bases; junction bases not matched to a gene: 5. Looked up from germline, CDR1 is SGDLS and CDR2 is YYNGEE. The CDR3 is 13 amino acids.

The rearrangement links TRBV20-1 to TRBJ1-4, with D uncertain. Germline V gene sequence: CDR1 DFQATT, CDR2 SNEGSKA (reference sequence). There are 13 residues in the CDR3. Trimming removed 7 bases at V and 4 bases at J, with 13 bases between. CDR3 sequence reads: CSVVALGNEKLFF. In DNA form, the CDR3 reads TGCAGTGTAGTGGCCCTTGGTAATGAAAAACTGTTTTTT.

The rearrangement uses TRBV30 and TRBJ1-2, with a weak D call TRBD1 (6 bases). The CDR3 has 14 amino acids. V was clipped by 3 bases and J by 4 bases, with 15 bases between them. Germline CDR1 and CDR2: GTSNPN and SVGIG (reference sequence). CDR3 sequence reads: CAWSPGVITYGYTF. The CDR3 DNA follows: TGTGCCTGGAGCCCAGGGGTCATTACCTATGGCTACACCTTC.

This chain links TRBV5-5 with TRBJ2-5; D perhaps matches TRBD2 (6 bases). Germline values: CDR1 SGHKS, CDR2 YYEKEE (reference sequence). Trimming removed 4 bases from V and 5 bases from J, with 18 bases in between. This CDR3 contains 15 residues. The CDR3 DNA reads TGTGCCAGCAGCCCCTCCGGGGGAAGTCCGGAGACCCAGTACTTC. It is translated as CASSPSGGSPETQYF. Drawing the rest from reference TRBV5-5 and TRBJ2-5, the complete variable domain is DAGVTQSPTHLIKTRGQQVTLRCSPISGHKSVSWYQQVLGQGPQFIFQYYEKEERGRGNFPDRFSARQFPNYSSELNVNALLLGDSALYLCASSPSGGSPETQYFGPGTRLLVL.

The genes are TRBV20-1 and TRBJ1-2; tentatively, D is TRBD1 (5 bases). Germline CDR1 reads DFQATT; CDR2 reads SNEGSKA (reference sequence). The CDR3 covers 15 residues. Trimming removed 0 bases at V and 5 bases at J, with 16 bases between. The DNA of the CDR3 is TGCAGTGCTAGAGATGCGGCAGGGACCCAATATGGCTACACCTTC. Translated, it gives CSARDAAGTQYGYTF.

The chain couples TRBV7-2 to TRBJ1-1; D is possibly TRBD1 (6 bases). Trimming took 4 bases from V and 7 from J, leaving 22 bases between them. The CDR3 length is 16 residues. CDR1 and CDR2 from the germline V gene are SGHTA and FQGNSA. The CDR3 nucleotides are TGTGCCAGCAGCTCAGCCGAGGGCAGGGGTATGTTTGAAGCTTTCTTT. It yields the protein CASSSAEGRGMFEAFF.

The chain uses TRBV7-6 and TRBJ2-3; the match to TRBD2 covers 11 bases. The V and J ends lost 1 base and 3 bases, in that order; junction bases with no gene match: 6. The length of the CDR3 is 17 residues. The germline CDR1 and CDR2 sequences are SGHVS and FNYEAQ. Written as DNA, the CDR3 is TGTGCCAGCAGCTTAGTCGTACTAGCGGGAGAGACAGATACGCAGTATTTT. Encoded protein: CASSLVVLAGETDTQYF.